This TCR beta chain was retrieved from a study of cytomegalovirus exposure and HLA in healthy donors. The overall study: Per a later analysis, the roughly 670 first-cohort and 120 or so validation repertoires shared one platform.

Turning to this clone: Its specificity is unknown.

Study observations and caveats: As confirmed in vitro, a few CMV-associated chains were specific for CMV antigens.

Assay: immunoSEQ multiplex PCR; the TCRdb copy retains only in-frame clones and omits some. Of some 80,000 clones listed, 95% to 96% are singletons. Per germline, CDR1 SGHAT and CDR2 FQNNGV. This CDR3 is built from 14 residues. The junction had 8 bases not matched to a gene; V was cut back by 6 bases and J by 4 bases. Sequencing input: PBMCs. The TCR sequence derives from a woman under 30 in good health and CMV-seronegative. J is TRBJ1-2 and V is TRBV11-2; 7 bases are shared with TRBD1. The DNA for the CDR3 is TGTGCCAGCAGGACCGGGACAGACCCCTATGGCTACACCTTC. Its protein is CASRTGTDPYGYTF.